Presented here are 4 T cell receptor beta chains from one specimen sequenced in a study of graft-versus-host responses after intestinal transplantation. Here immunoSEQ multiplex PCR was the method, and the copy in TCRdb shows in-frame clones only, minus some. Of around 100,000 clones listed, roughly 87% are singletons. These receptors have no identified antigens. Sequencing was performed on unstimulated CD4+ T cells sorted from spleen or lymph node cells, taken before transplant. All receptors come from a human donor who was the organ donor for an intestinal transplant.

The chain carries TRBV28 and TRBJ2-5; D uncertain. The CDR3 length is 16 residues. Between the trimmed V and J ends, which lost 5 bases and 1 base, there was a span of 17 bases. Per germline, CDR1 MDHEN and CDR2 SYDVKM. The CDR3 sequence is CASSLDRAPTQETQYF. DNA for the CDR3: TGTGCCAGCAGTCTGGACCGAGCCCCAACCCAAGAGACCCAGTACTTC. The full variable domain, rest sourced from reference TRBV28 and TRBJ2-5, is DVKVTQSSRYLVKRTGEKVFLECVQDMDHENMFWYRQDPGLGLRLIYFSYDVKMKEKGDIPEGYSVSREKKERFSLILESASTNQTSMYLCASSLDRAPTQETQYFGPGTRLLVL.

CDR3 nucleotide sequence: TGCGCCAGCAGCCAACGCCCTGGACCCACGAAGAACTATGGCTACACCTTC. Translating it yields CASSQRPGPTKNYGYTF. The V call is TRBV4-1, the J call TRBJ1-2; unclear D gene. The ends were cut back, 2 bases at V and 2 bases at J, with 18 bases in the middle. The CDR3 runs 17 residues. CDR1 is MGHRA, CDR2 YSYEKL, per germline.

This chain links TRBV5-1 with TRBJ1-6; 7 positions match TRBD1. This CDR3 is 15 amino acids long. The germline CDR1 and CDR2 sequences are SGHRS and YFSETQ. J gave up 0 bases and V 5 bases, and 2 bases lay outside the gene matches. The CDR3 coding sequence is TGCGCCAGCAGAAGGGACAGCTCCTATAATTCACCCCTCCACTTT. It translates to CASRRDSSYNSPLHF. The full variable domain, in which reference TRBV5-1 and TRBJ1-6 provide the parts outside the CDR3, is KAGVTQTPRYLIKTRGQQVTLSCSPISGHRSVSWYQQTPGQGLQFLFEYFSETQRNKGNFPGRFSGRQFSNSRSEMNVSTLELGDSALYLCASRRDSSYNSPLHFGNGTRLTVT.

This clone came up a few times. The V gene is TRBV7-2, the J gene TRBJ2-7; TRBD1 matches 11 bases. The CDR3 runs 16 residues. With 2 bases clipped from V and 2 bases from J, the junction kept 5 bases outside the gene matches. Germline V gives CDR1 SGHTA, CDR2 FQGNSA. In DNA, the CDR3 is TGTGCCAGCAGCTTATCAATGGACAGGGGGCCCTACGAGCAGTACTTC. It yields the protein CASSLSMDRGPYEQYF.